These 12 T cell receptor beta chains were sequenced from one sample in a study of technical replicates of blood from a handful of donors. TCRdb's table, derived via immunoSEQ multiplex PCR, lists solely in-frame clones and lacks some. The table shows some 76,000 clones, with roughly 92% occurring only once. Input material: T cells isolated from PBMCs. All receptors come from a human donor in good health.

The rearrangement links TRBV19 to TRBJ1-4; no reliable D call. Germline CDR1 and CDR2: LNHDA and SQIVND (reference sequence). The length of the CDR3 is 15 residues. V was shortened by 7 bases and J by 0 bases, with 12 bases between the two germline ends. The CDR3 protein is CASNLRVATNEKLFF. Here the CDR3 DNA reads TGTGCCAGTAACCTCCGAGTTGCAACTAATGAAAAACTGTTTTTT.

This clone was observed a single time. The chain is built from TRBV27 and TRBJ2-7, with D tentatively TRBD1 (6 bases). V lost 6 bases and J 8 bases, leaving 17 bases between the germline ends. There are 13 residues in the CDR3. CDR1 is MNHEY, CDR2 SMNVEV, per germline (reference sequence). The chain's CDR3 is CASSFDRSGKQYF. The CDR3 DNA reads as TGTGCCAGCAGCTTCGACAGGTCTGGTAAGCAGTACTTC.

This clone was counted only a few times. The chain uses TRBV4-3 and TRBJ1-1; tentative D call: TRBD1 (6 bases). The CDR3 runs to 14 residues. The germline gives CDR1 LGHNA, CDR2 YSLEER. With 6 bases removed from V and 5 bases from J, the gap between germline ends came to 16 bases. The CDR3 DNA is TGCGCCAGCAGTCCCACTACAGGGAATACTGAAGCTTTCTTT. It yields the protein CASSPTTGNTEAFF.

Notes on this clone: Within the sample, other DNA sequences also encode this same CDR3. The rearrangement joins TRBV11-2 to TRBJ1-1; 8 bases agree with TRBD1. The junction had 2 bases not matched to a gene; V was cut back by 2 bases and J by 0 bases. Germline lookup yields CDR1 SGHAT and CDR2 FQNNGV. The CDR3 totals 15 residues. This CDR3 is CASSLTGGMNTEAFF. DNA for the CDR3: TGTGCCAGCAGCTTAACAGGGGGGATGAACACTGAAGCTTTCTTT. The full variable domain, completed using reference TRBV11-2 and TRBJ1-1, is EAGVAQSPRYKIIEKRQSVAFWCNPISGHATLYWYQQILGQGPKLLIQFQNNGVVDDSQLPKDRFSAERLKGVDSTLKIQPAKLEDSAVYLCASSLTGGMNTEAFFGQGTRLTVV.

The rearrangement uses TRBV6-6 and TRBJ1-2, with D perhaps matching TRBD1 (6 bases). This CDR3 region has 15 residues. V was cut by 2 bases and J by 6 bases, with 16 bases left in between. Germline V CDR1 and CDR2: MNHNY, SVGAGI (reference sequence). Here the CDR3 DNA reads TGTGCCAGCAGTTACCCCGAGGCACAGGGAGATGGCTACACCTTC. This codes for CASSYPEAQGDGYTF.

The chain links TRBV15 to TRBJ2-1, with D maybe TRBD2 (6 bases). V dropped 0 bases and J dropped 1 base, with 10 bases sitting between them. From germline, CDR1 is LNHNV and CDR2 YYDKDF (reference sequence). This CDR3 is 16 amino acids long. Written as DNA, the CDR3 is TGTGCCACCAGCAGAGACCGGGAGAAATCCTACAATGAGCAGTTCTTC. Translation: CATSRDREKSYNEQFF.

This chain uses TRBV19 with TRBJ2-7, with 10 positions matching TRBD1. CDR1 LNHDA and CDR2 SQIVND come from the germline V gene (reference sequence). This CDR3 has 14 amino acids. V shed 5 bases, J shed 2 bases, and the junction held 3 bases outside the gene matches. The CDR3: CASSHGTGAYEQYF. The CDR3 nucleotides read TGTGCCAGTAGTCACGGGACAGGGGCCTACGAGCAGTACTTC.

The rearrangement joins TRBV29-1 to TRBJ2-7; 7 positions match TRBD2. Germline V lookup: CDR1 SQVTM, CDR2 ANQGSEA. The CDR3 covers 13 residues. The V and J ends lost 7 bases and 3 bases, in that order; junction bases with no gene match: 9. CDR3 amino acids: CSASGGTNYEQYF. Here the CDR3 DNA reads TGCAGCGCATCGGGGGGTACCAACTACGAGCAGTACTTC.

The chain links TRBV30 to TRBJ2-4; perhaps TRBD2 as D (5 bases). The V gene's germline CDR1 is GTSNPN and CDR2 SVGIG (reference sequence). The CDR3 is 12 amino acids. Deletions cut 4 bases from V and 5 bases from J, with 9 bases between. The CDR3 is CAWTSSENIQYF. DNA for the CDR3: TGTGCCTGGACTAGCTCGGAAAACATTCAGTACTTC.

V usage is TRBV28 and J usage is TRBJ2-4; D is unresolved. This CDR3 contains 15 residues. Germline V gene lookup returns CDR1 MDHEN and CDR2 SYDVKM. V was shortened by 6 bases and J by 11 bases, with 23 bases between the two germline ends. CDR3 in DNA: TGTGCCAGCAGCCCCCTTGGGTTAACAGCAGGCTTTCAGTACTTC. Amino acid sequence: CASSPLGLTAGFQYF. The variable domain in full, with the rest retrieved from reference TRBV28 and TRBJ2-4, is DVKVTQSSRYLVKRTGEKVFLECVQDMDHENMFWYRQDPGLGLRLIYFSYDVKMKEKGDIPEGYSVSREKKERFSLILESASTNQTSMYLCASSPLGLTAGFQYFGAGTRLSVL.

The CDR3 DNA is TGCGCCAGCAGCCCTGGGGAGCGGGAGATCAAAAACATTCAGTACTTC. Translating gives CASSPGEREIKNIQYF. The V call is TRBV5-1, the J call TRBJ2-4, with 8 bases identical to TRBD2. Germline loops: CDR1 SGHRS, CDR2 YFSETQ. V lost 4 bases, J lost 3 bases, and 9 bases stayed unmatched. The CDR3 has 16 residues.

The V and J genes are TRBV7-8 and TRBJ2-5; TRBD2 aligns across 9 bases. The CDR3 is 16 residues long. Germline CDR1 reads SGHVS; CDR2 reads FQNEAQ. V trimming: 0 bases; J trimming: 5 bases; junction bases outside the gene matches: 7. CDR3 DNA sequence: TGTGCCAGCAGCTTAGCGACGGTAGCGGGAGAGGAGACCCAGTACTTC. Amino acids: CASSLATVAGEETQYF.